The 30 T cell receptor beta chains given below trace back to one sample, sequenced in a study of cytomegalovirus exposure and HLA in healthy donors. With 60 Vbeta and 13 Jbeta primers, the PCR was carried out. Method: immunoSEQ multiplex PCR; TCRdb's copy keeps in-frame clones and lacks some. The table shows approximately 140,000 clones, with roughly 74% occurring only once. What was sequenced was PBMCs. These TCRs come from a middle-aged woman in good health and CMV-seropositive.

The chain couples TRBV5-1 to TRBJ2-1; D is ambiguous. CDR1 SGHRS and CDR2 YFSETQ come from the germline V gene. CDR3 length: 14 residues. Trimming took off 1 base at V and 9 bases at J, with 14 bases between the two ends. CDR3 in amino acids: CASSLTQVTSEQFF. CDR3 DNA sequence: TGCGCCAGCAGCTTGACCCAGGTTACAAGTGAGCAGTTCTTC.

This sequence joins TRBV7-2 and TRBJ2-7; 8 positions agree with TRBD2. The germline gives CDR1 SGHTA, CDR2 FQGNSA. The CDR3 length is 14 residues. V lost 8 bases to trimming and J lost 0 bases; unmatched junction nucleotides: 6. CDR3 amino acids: CASRSGTSSYEQYF. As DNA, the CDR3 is TGTGCCAGCCGCTCGGGGACTAGCTCCTACGAGCAGTACTTC.

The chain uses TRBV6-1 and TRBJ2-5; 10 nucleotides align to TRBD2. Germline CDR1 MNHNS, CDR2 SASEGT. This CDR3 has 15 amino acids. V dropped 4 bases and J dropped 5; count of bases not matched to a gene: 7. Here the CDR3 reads CASSASGRAEETQYF. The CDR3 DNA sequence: TGTGCCAGCAGTGCAAGCGGGAGGGCCGAGGAGACCCAGTACTTC.

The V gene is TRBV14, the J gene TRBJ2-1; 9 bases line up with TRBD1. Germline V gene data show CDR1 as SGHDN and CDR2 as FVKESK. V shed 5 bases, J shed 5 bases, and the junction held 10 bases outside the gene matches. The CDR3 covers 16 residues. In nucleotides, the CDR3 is TGTGCCAGCAGCACCCAGACAGGGGGGCGTAACAATGAGCAGTTCTTC. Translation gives CASSTQTGGRNNEQFF. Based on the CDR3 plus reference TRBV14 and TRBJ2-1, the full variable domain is EAGVTQFPSHSVIEKGQTVTLRCDPISGHDNLYWYRRVMGKEIKFLLHFVKESKQDESGMPNNRFLAERTGGTYSTLKVQPAELEDSGVYFCASSTQTGGRNNEQFFGPGTRLTVL.

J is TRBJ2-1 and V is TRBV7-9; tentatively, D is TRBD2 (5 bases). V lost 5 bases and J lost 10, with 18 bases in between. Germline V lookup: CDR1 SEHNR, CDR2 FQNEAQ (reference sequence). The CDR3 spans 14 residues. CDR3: CASSGSGRRIEQFF. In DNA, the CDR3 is TGTGCCAGCAGCGGGAGCGGACGCCGTATCGAGCAGTTCTTC.

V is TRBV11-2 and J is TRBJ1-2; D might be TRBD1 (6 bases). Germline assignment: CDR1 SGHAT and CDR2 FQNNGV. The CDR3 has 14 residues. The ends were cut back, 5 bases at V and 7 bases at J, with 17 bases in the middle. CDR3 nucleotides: TGTGCCAGCAGCCCCATAGGGGGTACGGCTGGCTACACCTTC. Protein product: CASSPIGGTAGYTF.

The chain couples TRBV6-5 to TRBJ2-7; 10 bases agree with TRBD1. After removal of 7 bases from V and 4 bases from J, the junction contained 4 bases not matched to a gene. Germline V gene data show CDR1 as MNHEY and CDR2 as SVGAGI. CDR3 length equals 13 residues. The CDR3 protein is CASKPGQGYEQYF. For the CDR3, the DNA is TGTGCCAGCAAACCGGGACAGGGGTACGAGCAGTACTTC.

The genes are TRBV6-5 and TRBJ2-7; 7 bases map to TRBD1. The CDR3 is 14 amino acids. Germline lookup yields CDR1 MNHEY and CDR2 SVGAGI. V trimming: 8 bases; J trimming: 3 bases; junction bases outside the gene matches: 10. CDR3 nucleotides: TGTGCCAGCTGGGATGTGGCAGGGGGCTACGAGCAGTACTTC. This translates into CASWDVAGGYEQYF.

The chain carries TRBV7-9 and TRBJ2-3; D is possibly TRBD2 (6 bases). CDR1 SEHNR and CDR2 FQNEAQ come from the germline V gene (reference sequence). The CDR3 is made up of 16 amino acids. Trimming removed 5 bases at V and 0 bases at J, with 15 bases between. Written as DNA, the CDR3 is TGTGCCAGCAGCCCTAGACCCGGGGGAAGCACAGATACGCAGTATTTT. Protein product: CASSPRPGGSTDTQYF.

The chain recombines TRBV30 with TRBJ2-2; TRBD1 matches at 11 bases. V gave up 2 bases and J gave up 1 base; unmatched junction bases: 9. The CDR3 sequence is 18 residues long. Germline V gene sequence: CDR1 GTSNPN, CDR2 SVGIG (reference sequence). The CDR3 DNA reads TGTGCCTGGAGTCTAAAACCCGGGACAGGGGGGAACACCGGGGAGCTGTTTTTT. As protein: CAWSLKPGTGGNTGELFF.

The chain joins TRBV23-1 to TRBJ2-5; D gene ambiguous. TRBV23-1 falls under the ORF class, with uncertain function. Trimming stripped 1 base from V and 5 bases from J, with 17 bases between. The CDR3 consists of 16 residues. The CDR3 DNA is TGCGCCAGCAGTCAATTTTGTACCGAAAGAGGTGAGACCCAGTACTTC. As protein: CASSQFCTERGETQYF.

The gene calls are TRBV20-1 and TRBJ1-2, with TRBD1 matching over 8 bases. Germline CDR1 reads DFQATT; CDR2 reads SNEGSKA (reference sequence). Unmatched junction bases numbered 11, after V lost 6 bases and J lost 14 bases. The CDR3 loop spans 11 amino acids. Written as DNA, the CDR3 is TGCAGTGCCAGCGCAGGGGGCGAAGAGACCTTC. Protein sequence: CSASAGGEETF.

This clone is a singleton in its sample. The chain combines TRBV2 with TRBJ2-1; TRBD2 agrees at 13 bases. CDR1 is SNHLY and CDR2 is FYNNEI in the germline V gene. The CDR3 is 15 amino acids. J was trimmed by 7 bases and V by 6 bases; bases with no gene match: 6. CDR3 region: CASRGTSGKKNEQFF. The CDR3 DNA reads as TGTGCCAGCAGGGGGACTAGCGGGAAAAAAAATGAGCAGTTCTTC.

CDR3 coding DNA: TGCAGCGTAGCTCGGACAGGGGGCGGCGAGCAGTACTTC. Its translation is CSVARTGGGEQYF. The gene calls are TRBV29-1 and TRBJ2-5; the match to TRBD1 covers 11 bases. Near its end, the DNA agrees better with TRBJ2-7, so the J call may be wrong. CDR1 SQVTM and CDR2 ANQGSEA come from the germline V gene. CDR3 length: 13 residues.

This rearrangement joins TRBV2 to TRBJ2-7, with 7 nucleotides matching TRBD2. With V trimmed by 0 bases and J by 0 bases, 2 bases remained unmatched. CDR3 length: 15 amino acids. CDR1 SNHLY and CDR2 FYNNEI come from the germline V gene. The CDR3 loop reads CASSEAGRASYEQYF. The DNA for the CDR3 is TGTGCCAGCAGTGAAGCGGGGAGGGCCTCCTACGAGCAGTACTTC.

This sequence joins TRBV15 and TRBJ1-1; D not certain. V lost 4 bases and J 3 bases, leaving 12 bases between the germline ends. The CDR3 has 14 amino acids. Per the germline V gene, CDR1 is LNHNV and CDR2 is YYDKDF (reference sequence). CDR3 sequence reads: CATSTTVSDTEAFF. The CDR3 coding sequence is TGTGCCACCAGCACAACAGTGTCGGACACTGAAGCTTTCTTT. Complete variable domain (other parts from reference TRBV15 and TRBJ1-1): DAMVIQNPRYQVTQFGKPVTLSCSQTLNHNVMYWYQQKSSQAPKLLFHYYDKDFNNEADTPDNFQSRRPNTSFCFLDIRSPGLGDTAMYLCATSTTVSDTEAFFGQGTRLTVV.

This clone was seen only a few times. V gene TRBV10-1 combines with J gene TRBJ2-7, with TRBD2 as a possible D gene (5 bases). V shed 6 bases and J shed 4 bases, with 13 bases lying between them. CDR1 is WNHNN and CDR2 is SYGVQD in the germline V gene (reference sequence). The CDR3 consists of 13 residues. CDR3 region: CASSAGIGYEQYF. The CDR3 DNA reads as TGCGCCAGCAGCGCCGGGATCGGATACGAGCAGTACTTC.

CDR3 sequence: CASSLASGTGNTEAFF. The CDR3 bases are TGTGCCAGCAGCTTGGCTTCCGGGACAGGGAACACTGAAGCTTTCTTT. The chain combines TRBV5-4 with TRBJ1-1; 8 bases line up with TRBD1. Losses at the gene ends were 0 bases for V and 1 base for J; bases not matched to a gene: 5. The CDR3 is 16 residues long. Germline CDR1 is SGHNT and CDR2 is YYREEE (reference sequence).

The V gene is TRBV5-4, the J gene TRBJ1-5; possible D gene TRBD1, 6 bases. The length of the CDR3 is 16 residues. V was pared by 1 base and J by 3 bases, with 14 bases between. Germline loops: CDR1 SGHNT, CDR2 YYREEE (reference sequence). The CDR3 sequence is CASSLTGSGINQPQHF. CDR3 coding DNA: TGTGCCAGCAGCTTGACAGGGAGTGGGATCAATCAGCCCCAGCATTTT. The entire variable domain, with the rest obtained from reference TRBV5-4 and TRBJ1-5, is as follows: ETGVTQSPTHLIKTRGQQVTLRCSSQSGHNTVSWYQQALGQGPQFIFQYYREEENGRGNFPPRFSGLQFPNYSSELNVNALELDDSALYLCASSLTGSGINQPQHFGDGTRLSIL.

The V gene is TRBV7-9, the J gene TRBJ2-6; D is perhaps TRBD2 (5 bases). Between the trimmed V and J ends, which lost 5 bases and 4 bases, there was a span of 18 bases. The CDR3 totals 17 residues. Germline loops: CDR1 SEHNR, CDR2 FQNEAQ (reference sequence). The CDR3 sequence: CASSPRGMGTGANVLTF. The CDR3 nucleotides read TGTGCCAGCAGCCCCCGGGGTATGGGAACCGGGGCCAACGTCCTGACTTTC.

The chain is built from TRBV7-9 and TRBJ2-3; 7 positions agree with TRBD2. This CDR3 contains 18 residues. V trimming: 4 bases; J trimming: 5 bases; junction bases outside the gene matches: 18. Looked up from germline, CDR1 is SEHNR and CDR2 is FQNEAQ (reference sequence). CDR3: CASSSRTRQRGVRDTQYF. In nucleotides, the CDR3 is TGTGCCAGCAGCTCCCGTACCCGACAGCGGGGCGTTCGAGATACGCAGTATTTT.

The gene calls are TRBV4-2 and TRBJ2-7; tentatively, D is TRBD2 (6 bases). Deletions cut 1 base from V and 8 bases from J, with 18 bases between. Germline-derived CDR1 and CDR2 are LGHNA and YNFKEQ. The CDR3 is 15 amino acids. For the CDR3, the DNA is TGTGCCAGCAGCCAAGCCGGGACTGGAGGGGTCCAGCAGTACTTC. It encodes CASSQAGTGGVQQYF.

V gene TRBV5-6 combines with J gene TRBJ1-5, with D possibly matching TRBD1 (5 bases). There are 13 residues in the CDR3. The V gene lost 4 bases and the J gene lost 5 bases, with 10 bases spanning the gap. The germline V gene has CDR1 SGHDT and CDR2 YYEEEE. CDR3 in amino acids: CASSGGTHQPQHF. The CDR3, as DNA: TGTGCCAGCAGCGGAGGGACCCATCAGCCCCAGCATTTT.

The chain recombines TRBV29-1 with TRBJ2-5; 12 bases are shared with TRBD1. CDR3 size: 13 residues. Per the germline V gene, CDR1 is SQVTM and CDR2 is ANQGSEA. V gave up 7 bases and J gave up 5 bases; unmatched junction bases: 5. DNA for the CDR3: TGCAGCGAAGGGGGACAGGGGGCTGAGACCCAGTACTTC. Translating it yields CSEGGQGAETQYF.

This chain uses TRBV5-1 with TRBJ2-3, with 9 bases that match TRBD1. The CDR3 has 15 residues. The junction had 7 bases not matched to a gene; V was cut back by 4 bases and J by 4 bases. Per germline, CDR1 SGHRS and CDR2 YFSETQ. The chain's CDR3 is CASSTTGGESDTQYF. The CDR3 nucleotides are TGCGCCAGCAGCACTACAGGGGGCGAATCAGATACGCAGTATTTT.

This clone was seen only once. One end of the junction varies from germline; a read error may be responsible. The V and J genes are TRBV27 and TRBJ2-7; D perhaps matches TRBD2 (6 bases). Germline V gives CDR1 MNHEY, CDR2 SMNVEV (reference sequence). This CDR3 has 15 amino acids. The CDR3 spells CASSLNWRGSYGQYF. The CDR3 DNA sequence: TGTGCCAGCAGTTTAAACTGGCGGGGCTCCTACGGGCAGTACTTC.

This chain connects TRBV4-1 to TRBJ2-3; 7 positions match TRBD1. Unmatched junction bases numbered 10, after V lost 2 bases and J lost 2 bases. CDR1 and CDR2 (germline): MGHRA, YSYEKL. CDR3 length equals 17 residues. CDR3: CASSQQMTGLDTDTQYF. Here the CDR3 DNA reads TGCGCCAGCAGCCAACAAATGACAGGGTTGGACACAGATACGCAGTATTTT.

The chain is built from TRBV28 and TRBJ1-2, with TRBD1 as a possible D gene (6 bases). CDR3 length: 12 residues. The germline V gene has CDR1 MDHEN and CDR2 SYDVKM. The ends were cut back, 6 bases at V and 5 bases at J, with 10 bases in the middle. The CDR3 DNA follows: TGTGCCAGCAGAACACAGGGTTATGGCTACACCTTC. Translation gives CASRTQGYGYTF.

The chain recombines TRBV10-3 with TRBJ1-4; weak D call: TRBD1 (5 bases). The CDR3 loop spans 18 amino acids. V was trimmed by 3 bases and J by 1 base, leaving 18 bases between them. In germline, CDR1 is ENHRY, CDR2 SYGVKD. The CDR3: CAISEEKVGQGTNEKLFF. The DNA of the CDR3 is TGTGCCATCAGTGAAGAAAAGGTGGGGCAGGGAACTAATGAAAAACTGTTTTTT.

The CDR3 nucleotides read TGTGCCAGTAGTCTCGGGACAGGGGGCTATCGAAACAATGAGCAGTTCTTC. This codes for CASSLGTGGYRNNEQFF. The chain employs TRBV19 and TRBJ2-1; 12 nucleotides line up with TRBD1. The CDR3 loop spans 17 amino acids. The germline gives CDR1 LNHDA, CDR2 SQIVND (reference sequence). The ends lost 5 bases at V and 5 bases at J; junction bases unmatched: 10.